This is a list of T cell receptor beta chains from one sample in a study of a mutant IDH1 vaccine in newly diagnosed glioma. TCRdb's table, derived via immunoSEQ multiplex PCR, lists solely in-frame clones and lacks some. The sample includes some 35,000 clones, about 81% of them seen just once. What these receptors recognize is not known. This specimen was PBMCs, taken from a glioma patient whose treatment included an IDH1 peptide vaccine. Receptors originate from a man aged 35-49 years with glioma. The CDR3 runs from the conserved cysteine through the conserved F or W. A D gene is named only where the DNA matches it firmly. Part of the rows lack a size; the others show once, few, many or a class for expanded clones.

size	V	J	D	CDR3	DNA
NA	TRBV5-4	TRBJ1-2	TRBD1	CASSSPGQAANYGYTF	TGTGCCAGCAGCTCCCCCGGACAGGCAGCTAACTATGGCTACACCTTC
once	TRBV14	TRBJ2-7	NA	CASSQDSPYEQYF	TGTGCCAGCAGCCAAGACAGCCCCTACGAGCAGTACTTC
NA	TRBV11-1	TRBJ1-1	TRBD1	CASSPPHDRGRGAFF	TGTGCCAGCAGCCCCCCCCACGACAGGGGCCGAGGAGCTTTCTTT
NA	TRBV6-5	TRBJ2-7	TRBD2	CASSYSRLAGSEQYF	TGTGCCAGCAGTTACTCACGGCTAGCGGGAAGCGAGCAGTACTTC
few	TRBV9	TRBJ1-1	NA	CASSSLTGTQNTEAFF	TGTGCCAGCAGCTCCCTGACCGGGACACAGAACACTGAAGCTTTCTTT
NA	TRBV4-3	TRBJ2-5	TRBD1	CASSQGRGLGETQYF	TGCGCCAGCAGCCAAGGCAGGGGGCTGGGGGAGACCCAGTACTTC
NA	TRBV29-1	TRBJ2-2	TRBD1	CSVRAGGPGELFF	TGCAGCGTTCGTGCAGGGGGCCCCGGGGAGCTGTTTTTT
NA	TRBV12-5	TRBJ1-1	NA	CASGLEGNTEAFF	TGTGCTAGTGGTTTGGAGGGGAACACTGAAGCTTTCTTT
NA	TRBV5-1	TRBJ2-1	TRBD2	CASSHGLAGVGNEQFF	TGCGCCAGCAGCCACGGACTAGCGGGAGTTGGGAATGAGCAGTTCTTC
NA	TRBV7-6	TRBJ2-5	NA	CASSMTVQETQYF	TGTGCCAGCAGTATGACAGTTCAAGAGACCCAGTACTTC
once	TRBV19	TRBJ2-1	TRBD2	CATREDEQFF	TGTGCCACCCGGGAGGATGAGCAGTTCTTC
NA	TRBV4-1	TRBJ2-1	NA	CASSQEASSYNEQFF	TGCGCCAGCAGCCAAGAAGCGAGCTCCTACAATGAGCAGTTCTTC
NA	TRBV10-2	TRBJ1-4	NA	CASSVTVATNEKLFF	TGCGCCAGCAGCGTCACGGTGGCAACTAATGAAAAACTGTTTTTT
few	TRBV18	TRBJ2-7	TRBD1	CASSPIGWTQGARELEQYF	TGTGCCAGCTCACCCATTGGTTGGACCCAGGGGGCAAGAGAACTCGAGCAGTACTTC
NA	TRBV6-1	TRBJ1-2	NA	CASSAQGSYGYTF	TGTGCCAGCAGTGCCCAGGGTAGCTATGGCTACACCTTC
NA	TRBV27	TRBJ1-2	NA	CASSLIPGYGYTF	TGTGCCAGCAGTTTAATCCCCGGCTATGGCTACACCTTC
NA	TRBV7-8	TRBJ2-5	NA	CASSLAHQETQYF	TGTGCCAGCAGCTTAGCGCACCAAGAGACCCAGTACTTC